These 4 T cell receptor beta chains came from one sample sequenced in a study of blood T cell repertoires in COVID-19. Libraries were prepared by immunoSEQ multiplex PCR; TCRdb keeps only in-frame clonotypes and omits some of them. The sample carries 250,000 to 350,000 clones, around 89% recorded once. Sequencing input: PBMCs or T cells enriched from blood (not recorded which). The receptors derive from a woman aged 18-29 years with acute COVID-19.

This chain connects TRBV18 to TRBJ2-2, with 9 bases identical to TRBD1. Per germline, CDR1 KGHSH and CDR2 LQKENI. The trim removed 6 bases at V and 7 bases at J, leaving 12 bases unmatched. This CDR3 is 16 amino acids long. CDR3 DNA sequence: TGTGCCAGCTCGCGACAGGACAGGGGAGGAGGCGGGGAGCTGTTTTTT. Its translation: CASSRQDRGGGGELFF.

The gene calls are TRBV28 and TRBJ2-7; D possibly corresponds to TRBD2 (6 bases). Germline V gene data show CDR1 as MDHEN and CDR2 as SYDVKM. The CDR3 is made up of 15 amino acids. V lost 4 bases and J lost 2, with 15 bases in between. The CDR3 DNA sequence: TGTGCCAGCAGTTCCTCAGGGACTTCCACCTACGAGCAGTACTTC. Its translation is CASSSSGTSTYEQYF.

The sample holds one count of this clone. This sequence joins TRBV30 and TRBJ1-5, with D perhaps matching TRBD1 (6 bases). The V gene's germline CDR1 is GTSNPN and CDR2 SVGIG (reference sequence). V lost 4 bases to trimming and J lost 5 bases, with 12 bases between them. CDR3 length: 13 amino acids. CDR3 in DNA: TGTGCCTGGAAGCTCGCAGGGGATCAGCCCCAGCATTTT. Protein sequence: CAWKLAGDQPQHF. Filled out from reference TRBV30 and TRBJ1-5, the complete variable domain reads SQTIHQWPATLVQPVGSPLSLECTVEGTSNPNLYWYRQAAGRGLQLLFYSVGIGQISSEVPQNLSASRPQDRQFILSSKKLLLSDSGFYLCAWKLAGDQPQHFGDGTRLSIL.

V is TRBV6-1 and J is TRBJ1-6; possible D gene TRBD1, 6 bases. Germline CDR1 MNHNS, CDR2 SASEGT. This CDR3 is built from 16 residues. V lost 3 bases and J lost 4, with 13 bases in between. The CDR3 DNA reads TGTGCCAGCAGTGACCCTCACAGGGTTTATAATTCACCCCTCCACTTT. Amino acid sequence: CASSDPHRVYNSPLHF.